This TCR beta chain was profiled in a study of cytomegalovirus exposure and HLA in healthy donors. Study overall: When just under 400 donors were genotyped, about 80% of them were found to fall in the Caucasian-associated ancestry cluster.

Turning to this clone: What it binds is not known.

In the PCR, 60 Vbeta and 13 Jbeta primers were used. The table came from immunoSEQ multiplex PCR; TCRdb's copy has only in-frame clones and leaves some out. This sample's clone table lists approximately 200,000 clones. The study's findings and limits: V- and J-gene trimming in TCR beta was tied to a missense DCLRE1C variant by an analysis performed later.

CDR1 is SGDLS, CDR2 YYNGEE, per germline. The germline V and J ends were trimmed by 4 bases and 4 bases, with 18 bases remaining between them. The CDR3 is 16 residues long. The chain couples TRBV9 to TRBJ2-1, with D possibly matching TRBD2 (7 bases). The TCR was taken from a boy between 5 and 17 years old in good health and CMV-seronegative. The sequencing sample was made of PBMCs. The CDR3 sequence: CASSPTGAGAYNEQFF. Here the CDR3 DNA reads TGTGCCAGCAGCCCCACCGGGGCGGGGGCATACAATGAGCAGTTCTTC.